Each of the 32 T cell receptor beta chains below was sequenced from the same sample in a study of cytomegalovirus exposure and HLA in healthy donors. PCR used 60 Vbeta primers and 13 Jbeta primers. The data were produced by immunoSEQ multiplex PCR, yet TCRdb's version contains in-frame clones alone and is incomplete. This table holds about 200,000 clones, 75% to 90% found once. Input material: PBMCs. These receptors all come from a woman in her twenties or thirties in good health and CMV-seronegative.

This clone turned up a few times. The chain recombines TRBV7-9 with TRBJ1-1; D call uncertain. V dropped 7 bases and J dropped 0 bases, with 9 bases sitting between them. Germline CDR1 SEHNR, CDR2 FQNEAQ (reference sequence). The CDR3 contains 13 residues. CDR3 protein: CASTRSLNTEAFF. The CDR3 DNA is TGTGCCAGCACCCGGTCCTTGAACACTGAAGCTTTCTTT.

This clone was found a few times. The V call is TRBV6-6, the J call TRBJ2-3, with 7 bases aligning to TRBD1. Germline lookup yields CDR1 MNHNY and CDR2 SVGAGI (reference sequence). This CDR3 comprises 15 residues. Trimming took 5 bases from V and 2 from J; bases not matched to a gene: 7. CDR3 sequence: CASSGRDSSTDTQYF. The CDR3 bases are TGTGCCAGCAGTGGCCGGGACAGCTCCACAGATACGCAGTATTTT.

This clone is a singleton in its sample. J is TRBJ2-1 and V is TRBV10-3; TRBD2 matches 12 bases. Trimming cost V 5 bases and J 7 bases; bases outside gene matches: 3. The CDR3 consists of 14 residues. The germline V gene encodes CDR1 ENHRY and CDR2 SYGVKD. Here the CDR3 reads CAISLAGGQNEQFF. The CDR3 DNA sequence: TGTGCCATCAGTCTAGCGGGAGGGCAGAATGAGCAGTTCTTC.

Comments on this clone: One junction end disagrees with the germline gene, perhaps due to a read error. The chain has TRBV2 and TRBJ1-5, with D possibly matching TRBD1 (6 bases). The CDR3 is 14 residues long. CDR1 and CDR2 (germline): SNHLY, FYNNEI. The CDR3 is CASSAGVSNQPQHF. Written as DNA, the CDR3 is TGTGCCAGTAGTGCAGGGGTTAGCAATCAGCCCCAGCATTTT.

The CDR3 loop reads CASSVAPQGYTEAFF. The CDR3 DNA reads TGTGCCAGCAGCGTAGCTCCACAGGGTTACACTGAAGCTTTCTTT. The chain is built from TRBV9 and TRBJ1-1; tentative D call: TRBD1 (6 bases). Germline loops: CDR1 SGDLS, CDR2 YYNGEE. The length of the CDR3 is 15 residues. V was trimmed by 0 bases and J by 3 bases, leaving 12 bases between them.

The gene calls are TRBV18 and TRBJ1-5; D call uncertain. The CDR3 is 14 residues long. Deletions cut 2 bases from V and 5 bases from J, with 10 bases between. Germline V lookup: CDR1 KGHSH, CDR2 LQKENI. In DNA form, the CDR3 reads TGTGCCAGCTCACCAGGGTTCGGGGATCAGCCCCAGCATTTT. Encoded protein: CASSPGFGDQPQHF.

The chain is built from TRBV5-1 and TRBJ2-1, with 10 bases lining up with TRBD2. The CDR3 runs to 15 residues. CDR1 and CDR2 from the germline V gene are SGHRS and YFSETQ. V lost 2 bases to trimming and J lost 4 bases; unmatched junction nucleotides: 3. CDR3 protein: CASSLRAGGYNEQFF. The DNA of the CDR3 is TGCGCCAGCAGCTTACGAGCGGGAGGGTACAATGAGCAGTTCTTC.

The V and J genes are TRBV9 and TRBJ2-5; tentative D call: TRBD2 (6 bases). The CDR3 contains 16 residues. Trimming left V 4 bases short and J 0 bases short, with 16 bases between. Germline V lookup: CDR1 SGDLS, CDR2 YYNGEE. This chain's CDR3 is CASSTGTYPYQETQYF. CDR3 in DNA: TGTGCCAGCAGCACCGGGACTTACCCGTACCAAGAGACCCAGTACTTC.

The V gene is TRBV5-1, the J gene TRBJ2-7; TRBD1 agrees at 7 bases. The germline gives CDR1 SGHRS, CDR2 YFSETQ. This CDR3 has 12 amino acids. The V gene end was trimmed by 2 bases and the J gene end by 6 bases; junction bases not matched to a gene: 2. Here the CDR3 reads CASSFTGAEQYF. CDR3 bases: TGCGCCAGCAGCTTTACAGGGGCCGAGCAGTACTTC. The whole variable domain, filled in from reference TRBV5-1 and TRBJ2-7, reads KAGVTQTPRYLIKTRGQQVTLSCSPISGHRSVSWYQQTPGQGLQFLFEYFSETQRNKGNFPGRFSGRQFSNSRSEMNVSTLELGDSALYLCASSFTGAEQYFGPGTRLTVT.

This rearrangement joins TRBV6-6 to TRBJ2-1; a weak D match, TRBD2 (5 bases). The germline V and J ends were trimmed by 4 bases and 1 base, with 11 bases remaining between them. Per germline, CDR1 MNHNY and CDR2 SVGAGI (reference sequence). The CDR3 sequence is 15 residues long. The CDR3 region has the DNA TGTGCCAGCAGTTCCCGTGAGCGGTCCTACAATGAGCAGTTCTTC. Its translation: CASSSRERSYNEQFF.

The V gene is TRBV7-9, the J gene TRBJ2-1; D possibly corresponds to TRBD1 (6 bases). Per the germline V gene, CDR1 is SEHNR and CDR2 is FQNEAQ (reference sequence). The V end was cut by 1 base, the J end by 5 bases, with 15 bases between. This CDR3 contains 16 residues. This CDR3 is CASSLVLTGQNNEQFF. The CDR3 DNA reads as TGTGCCAGCAGCTTAGTTCTCACGGGACAAAACAATGAGCAGTTCTTC.

The rearrangement links TRBV10-3 to TRBJ2-7; the D gene is possibly TRBD2 (5 bases). The CDR3 totals 14 residues. In germline, CDR1 is ENHRY, CDR2 SYGVKD. Trimming left V 3 bases short and J 2 bases short, with 11 bases between. The CDR3 region is CAISDYQRTYEQYF. Written as DNA, the CDR3 is TGTGCCATCAGTGATTACCAGCGGACCTACGAGCAGTACTTC.

The chain carries TRBV5-1 and TRBJ2-1, with 12 bases identical to TRBD2. The CDR3 totals 14 residues. Germline assignment: CDR1 SGHRS and CDR2 YFSETQ. V lost 6 bases and J lost 6; bases outside the gene matches: 4. The CDR3 region is CASKTSGRANEQFF. The CDR3 bases are TGCGCCAGCAAGACTAGCGGGAGAGCCAATGAGCAGTTCTTC. Drawing the rest from reference TRBV5-1 and TRBJ2-1, the complete variable domain is KAGVTQTPRYLIKTRGQQVTLSCSPISGHRSVSWYQQTPGQGLQFLFEYFSETQRNKGNFPGRFSGRQFSNSRSEMNVSTLELGDSALYLCASKTSGRANEQFFGPGTRLTVL.

The V call is TRBV11-2, the J call TRBJ2-5; the D gene is possibly TRBD2 (5 bases). The CDR3 has 16 residues. From germline, CDR1 is SGHAT and CDR2 FQNNGV. The V end was cut by 0 bases, the J end by 5 bases, with 16 bases between. CDR3 sequence: CASSLDRRFSRETQYF. The CDR3 coding sequence is TGTGCCAGCAGCTTAGATCGGAGGTTTTCAAGGGAGACCCAGTACTTC. Together with reference TRBV11-2 and TRBJ2-5, the CDR3 gives the full variable domain: EAGVAQSPRYKIIEKRQSVAFWCNPISGHATLYWYQQILGQGPKLLIQFQNNGVVDDSQLPKDRFSAERLKGVDSTLKIQPAKLEDSAVYLCASSLDRRFSRETQYFGPGTRLLVL.

The chain links TRBV6-1 to TRBJ1-5; 11 bases align to TRBD1. CDR1 and CDR2 from the germline V gene are MNHNS and SASEGT. The ends lost 7 bases at V and 6 bases at J; junction bases unmatched: 5. The CDR3 sequence is 14 residues long. The CDR3 here is CASTRTGGFQPQHF. The CDR3 nucleotides are TGTGCCAGCACCAGGACAGGGGGCTTTCAGCCCCAGCATTTT.

This clone came up once. The V call is TRBV7-8, the J call TRBJ1-6, with D possibly matching TRBD1 (5 bases). Trimming cost V 2 bases and J 7 bases, with 15 bases left between them. The CDR3 loop spans 16 amino acids. Germline V lookup: CDR1 SGHVS, CDR2 FQNEAQ. Here the CDR3 reads CASSLLPTVTNSPLHF. The CDR3 DNA follows: TGTGCCAGCAGCTTACTCCCGACAGTGACGAATTCACCCCTCCACTTT.

Worth noting for this clone: Other DNA sequences from this sample encode an identical CDR3 as well. In DNA, the CDR3 is TGTGCCAGCAGCGCGGGCACAGATACGCAGTATTTT. Protein product: CASSAGTDTQYF. V and J are TRBV2 and TRBJ2-3, with D unclear. V shed 6 bases and J shed 1 base, with 5 bases lying between them. The CDR3 runs 12 residues. Germline CDR1 is SNHLY and CDR2 is FYNNEI.

The chain recombines TRBV6-5 with TRBJ2-4; no clear D. Germline CDR1 MNHEY, CDR2 SVGAGI. The ends were cut back, 5 bases at V and 0 bases at J, with 8 bases in the middle. This CDR3 region has 14 residues. CDR3 region: CASSPQVAKNIQYF. The CDR3 coding sequence is TGTGCCAGCAGTCCCCAGGTAGCCAAAAACATTCAGTACTTC.

This clone was picked up a small number of times. The gene calls are TRBV6-5 and TRBJ2-7; tentative D call: TRBD1 (5 bases). V shed 11 bases and J shed 7 bases, with 27 bases lying between them. The CDR3 has 15 residues. The germline gives CDR1 MNHEY, CDR2 SVGAGI. The CDR3 reads CAVKSGGGSGREQYF. DNA for the CDR3: TGTGCCGTAAAATCGGGCGGTGGATCAGGGCGTGAGCAGTACTTC.

This clone occurred a few times. The chain employs TRBV27 and TRBJ2-7; perhaps TRBD1 as D (6 bases). The CDR3 loop spans 14 amino acids. Trimming left V 0 bases short and J 2 bases short, with 8 bases between. The germline gives CDR1 MNHEY, CDR2 SMNVEV (reference sequence). The CDR3 reads CASSLSTGTYEQYF. CDR3 sequence (DNA): TGTGCCAGCAGTTTATCGACAGGTACCTACGAGCAGTACTTC.

This clone was counted only a few times. V gene TRBV7-3 combines with J gene TRBJ2-5; 15 nucleotides agree with TRBD2. The CDR3 loop spans 16 amino acids. After removal of 5 bases from V and 5 bases from J, the junction contained 6 bases not matched to a gene. The V gene's germline CDR1 is SGHTA and CDR2 FQGTGA. CDR3 protein: CASSPGLAGGPETQYF. The CDR3 DNA follows: TGTGCCAGCAGCCCCGGACTAGCGGGGGGGCCCGAGACCCAGTACTTC.

The chain combines TRBV6-6 with TRBJ1-1; TRBD1 is a possible D gene (6 bases). CDR1 and CDR2 from the germline V gene are MNHNY and SVGAGI (reference sequence). The CDR3 totals 16 residues. Trimming shortened V by 0 bases and J by 7 bases, and 18 bases separated the two germline ends. The DNA of the CDR3 is TGTGCCAGCAGTTACTCGAGAGGGGGAGGGAAGGATGAAGCTTTCTTT. Protein sequence: CASSYSRGGGKDEAFF.

The chain combines TRBV9 with TRBJ2-5; TRBD1 aligns across 12 bases. V gave up 4 bases and J gave up 4 bases; unmatched junction bases: 8. Germline V gene data show CDR1 as SGDLS and CDR2 as YYNGEE. The CDR3 runs 16 residues. The CDR3 spells CASSPGTGGGTETQYF. The CDR3 DNA sequence: TGTGCCAGCAGCCCAGGGACAGGGGGCGGAACAGAGACCCAGTACTTC.

The chain joins TRBV28 to TRBJ1-4; 7 bases line up with TRBD1. Per germline, CDR1 MDHEN and CDR2 SYDVKM. The CDR3 has 13 residues. Trimming took 6 bases from V and 6 from J; bases not matched to a gene: 4. CDR3 sequence: CASRGTADEKLFF. The CDR3 DNA is TGTGCCAGCAGGGGGACAGCAGATGAAAAACTGTTTTTT.

V is TRBV19 and J is TRBJ1-2; weak D call: TRBD1 (6 bases). CDR3 length equals 13 residues. Germline values: CDR1 LNHDA, CDR2 SQIVND (reference sequence). Trimming took off 5 bases at V and 6 bases at J, with 13 bases between the two ends. CDR3 protein: CASSLQGVDGYTF. The CDR3 DNA sequence: TGTGCCAGTAGTTTACAGGGAGTGGATGGCTACACCTTC.

J is TRBJ2-7 and V is TRBV6-1; 10 bases are a match to TRBD1. The V gene's germline CDR1 is MNHNS and CDR2 SASEGT. V was clipped by 6 bases and J by 1 base; unmatched bases: 6. This CDR3 is 15 amino acids long. In DNA form, the CDR3 reads TGTGCCAGCAGCTTTGGACAGGGGGAATCCTACGAGCAGTACTTC. Protein product: CASSFGQGESYEQYF.

The chain joins TRBV13 to TRBJ2-7; no definite D call. Germline CDR1 and CDR2: PRHDT and FYEKMQ (reference sequence). Deletions cut 2 bases from V and 2 bases from J, with 13 bases between. This CDR3 is 15 amino acids long. The CDR3 bases are TGTGCCAGCAGCTTACGCGGAGCGCTAGCCTACGAGCAGTACTTC. As protein: CASSLRGALAYEQYF.

A few counts support this clone. This chain links TRBV5-4 with TRBJ2-7; 7 bases agree with TRBD1. Trimming removed 4 bases from V and 3 bases from J; junction bases left unmatched: 7. This CDR3 is 14 amino acids long. CDR1 SGHNT and CDR2 YYREEE come from the germline V gene (reference sequence). The CDR3 region has the DNA TGTGCCAGCAGCCGTCGGGACAGACTCTACGAGCAGTACTTC. This codes for CASSRRDRLYEQYF.

V is TRBV11-2 and J is TRBJ2-1, with TRBD2 identical over 7 bases. Germline assignment: CDR1 SGHAT and CDR2 FQNNGV. V lost 6 bases, J lost 8 bases, and 13 bases stayed unmatched. The length of the CDR3 is 15 residues. The CDR3 DNA sequence: TGTGCCAGCAGTGAGTCGGGGACTACCTGGGATGAGCAGTTCTTC. Protein product: CASSESGTTWDEQFF.

J is TRBJ2-7 and V is TRBV7-8, with TRBD2 identical over 11 bases. The junction had 5 bases not matched to a gene; V was cut back by 5 bases and J by 2 bases. The germline gives CDR1 SGHVS, CDR2 FQNEAQ. The CDR3 is 15 residues long. This CDR3 reads CASSNPSGGTYEQYF. CDR3 sequence (DNA): TGTGCCAGCAGCAACCCTAGCGGGGGGACCTACGAGCAGTACTTC. The full variable domain, rest sourced from reference TRBV7-8 and TRBJ2-7, is GAGVSQSPRYKVAKRGQDVALRCDPISGHVSLFWYQQALGQGPEFLTYFQNEAQLDKSGLPSDRFFAERPEGSVSTLKIQRTQQEDSAVYLCASSNPSGGTYEQYFGPGTRLTVT.

The chain recombines TRBV6-6 with TRBJ2-2, with 8 nucleotides matching TRBD2. J lost 4 bases, V lost 2 bases, and 6 bases had no gene match. The CDR3 is made up of 16 amino acids. Per germline, CDR1 MNHNY and CDR2 SVGAGI (reference sequence). CDR3 residues: CASSYRGGRSTGELFF. The CDR3 DNA is TGTGCCAGCAGTTACCGGGGGGGCCGTAGCACCGGGGAGCTGTTTTTT.

This clone has a handful of counts. This chain links TRBV27 with TRBJ1-2, with D perhaps matching TRBD1 (6 bases). Germline CDR1 and CDR2: MNHEY and SMNVEV (reference sequence). The length of the CDR3 is 13 residues. V was shortened by 0 bases and J by 6 bases, with 8 bases between the two germline ends. CDR3 amino acids: CASSLSRGHGYTF. CDR3 bases: TGTGCCAGCAGTTTATCCAGGGGACATGGCTACACCTTC.